This T cell receptor beta chain was captured in a study of cytomegalovirus exposure and HLA in healthy donors. The CDR3 sequence is 14 residues long. The V segment lost 6 bases and the J segment 6 bases; nucleotides outside the gene matches: 8. Looked up from germline, CDR1 is MDHEN and CDR2 is SYDVKM. Primers included in the PCR were 60 Vbeta and 13 Jbeta primers. This table comes from immunoSEQ multiplex PCR, and its TCRdb copy is limited to in-frame clones, with some not included. The table shows 150,000 to 200,000 clones, with around three quarters occurring only once. The chain joins TRBV28 to TRBJ2-7, with TRBD1 matching 10 bases. Sequenced material: PBMCs. The source of this sequence is a woman in her 40s in good health and CMV-seronegative. The DNA for the CDR3 is TGTGCCAGCAGCCTTGGGACAGGGGTAGGCGAGCAGTACTTC. This codes for CASSLGTGVGEQYF. Complete variable domain (other parts from reference TRBV28 and TRBJ2-7): DVKVTQSSRYLVKRTGEKVFLECVQDMDHENMFWYRQDPGLGLRLIYFSYDVKMKEKGDIPEGYSVSREKKERFSLILESASTNQTSMYLCASSLGTGVGEQYFGPGTRLTVT.